The next 5 T cell receptor beta chains were all read from a single sample in a study of T-cell reconstitution after alpha-beta-depleted transplantation in children. As it was prepared, the TCRbeta library received unique molecular identifiers. A single record per CDR3 protein comes from TCRdb applying MiXCR to the PCR reads. The sample lists a few hundred thousand distinct CDR3 sequences; around 9.5% were seen once. The sample consisted of PBMCs from the stem cell graft donor, taken from the stem cell graft. The source is a human donor who donated a stem cell graft to a child with acute lymphoblastic leukemia.

The chain carries TRBV12-3 or TRBV12-4 and TRBJ1-4; D gene ambiguous. This CDR3 is built from 18 residues. V was clipped by 5 bases and J by 0 bases, with 19 bases between them. The CDR3: CASSNGAINYATNEKLFF. The DNA for the CDR3 is TGTGCCAGCAGTAACGGCGCCATAAACTATGCAACTAATGAAAAACTGTTTTTT.

The genes are TRBV13 and TRBJ1-1, with unresolved D. V shed 3 bases and J shed 8 bases, with 10 bases lying between them. Germline V gives CDR1 PRHDT, CDR2 FYEKMQ (reference sequence). This CDR3 has 12 residues. CDR3 sequence reads: CASSFTDHEAFF. In nucleotides, the CDR3 is TGTGCCAGCAGCTTTACGGATCACGAAGCTTTCTTT. Combining the CDR3 with reference TRBV13 and TRBJ1-1 gives the whole variable domain AAGVIQSPRHLIKEKRETATLKCYPIPRHDTVYWYQQGPGQDPQFLISFYEKMQSDKGSIPDRFSAQQFSDYHSELNMSSLELGDSALYFCASSFTDHEAFFGQGTRLTVV.

V gene TRBV29-1 combines with J gene TRBJ2-3; unclear D gene. Germline loops: CDR1 SQVTM, CDR2 ANQGSEA. Trimming pared 6 bases from V and 5 bases from J, leaving 6 bases between. The CDR3 has 10 amino acids. CDR3 loop: CSVRVDTQYF. For the CDR3, the DNA is TGCAGCGTCCGGGTAGATACGCAGTATTTT.

This clonotype was recorded at least ten times. The CDR3 DNA follows: TGTGCCAGCAGTTTCCCAGCGGAAGAGACCCAGTACTTC. It encodes CASSFPAEETQYF. The rearrangement links TRBV12-3 or TRBV12-4 to TRBJ2-5, with D tentatively TRBD2 (5 bases). Trimming pared 3 bases from V and 3 bases from J, leaving 8 bases between. The CDR3 totals 13 residues.

This clonotype appeared many times. This chain uses TRBV29-1 with TRBJ2-3, with 9 bases matching TRBD1. The CDR3 consists of 13 residues. The junction had 5 bases not matched to a gene; V was cut back by 8 bases and J by 2 bases. Germline-derived CDR1 and CDR2 are SQVTM and ANQGSEA. The CDR3 spells CSTRDRVTDTQYF. CDR3 in DNA: TGCAGCACACGGGACAGGGTCACAGATACGCAGTATTTT.